This TCR beta chain was obtained from a study of CXCR3-negative and CXCR3-positive naive CD8 T cells (dated by TCRdb to about 2019). Notes on the research overall: In total, roughly 140 million TRB reads were obtained, corresponding to roughly 1.5 +/- 0.3 million reads per library. The diversity and physicochemical repertoire analyses included 11 donors pooled from two independent experiments. Naive subsets from 5 or 6 donors and memory cells from 3 donors were included in the TRBV-TRBJ cluster analysis. The full study reports these points: Because CXCR3 expression was partially decreased after cryopreservation, freshly isolated PBMCs were used for most assays. Compared with CXCR3-negative naive cells, CXCR3-positive naive cells had TRB CDR3s with higher hydrophobicity (lower Kidera factor 4), lower energy, and higher strength and volume indices. Repertoire diversity was comparably high in both naive subsets but much lower in memory CD8+ T cells. Because surface CD5, which has been linked to self-reactivity in mice, was comparable between naive subsets, TCR interaction strength was also inferred from TRB CDR3 physicochemical properties. Within the same donor, TRBV-TRBJ usage looked similar between naive CXCR3-negative and CXCR3-positive cells, but memory cells had distinct patterns.

Instrument on record: NextSeq 550. The Human TCR Profiling Kit (MiLaboratory) was used to prepare UMI-labeled 5' RACE TRB cDNA libraries. cDNA synthesis used the entire amount of extracted RNA, and PCR amplification then used the entire amount of cDNA produced. Libraries were prepared in parallel with an identical number of PCR cycles. In the source study's methods: With a minimum of two reads required per UMI, MIGEC and MiXCR pulled out about 57,000 +/- 9,900 unique UMI-labeled TRB cDNA molecules from each library. On average, roughly 40,000 +/- 10,000 functional in-frame TRB CDR3 nucleotide clonotypes lacking stop codons were found per library. After downsampling to 5000 UMI-labeled TRB molecules per sample, diversity metrics such as normalized Shannon-Wiener and Chao1 were calculated in VDJtools. VDJtools was used to calculate clonotype-size-weighted physicochemical properties of the central five CDR3 residues, namely interaction energy, strength, volume and Kidera factor 4. TCRdb reprocessed the reads; each CDR3 protein sequence makes one entry, and DNA is unavailable. V and J calls and clone size were set by TCRdb, not the authors. This sample's records show approximately 65,000 distinct CDR3 sequences. The top ten constitute about 0.7% of the sample.

For every CD8+ T cell subset, under 350,000 cells were flow-sorted straight into RLT lysis buffer, and each subset was sorted in triplicate. To exclude memory contaminants, naive CD8+ T cells were stringently defined as CD45RO-CCR7+CD27+CD95-. Standard density gradient centrifugation was used to isolate peripheral blood mononuclear cells from buffy coats. Naive CXCR3-negative and CXCR3-positive CD8+ T cells were flow-sorted using a FACSAria III. Total RNA was extracted from sorted cells using an RNeasy Mini Kit. Concerning this clonotype itself: It lacks a known antigen.

The receptor was isolated from a human donor in good health. Some clones in this sample may be carry-over from other donors' samples. Sequenced: naive CXCR3+ CD8+ T cells from blood. Interpreted using the paper, the cell subset or site label stands for: CD45RO-CCR7+CD27+CD95- naive CD8+ T cells expressing CXCR3 (TNR3+).

The CDR3 protein is CASSSGSYGYTF. This chain is built from TRBV12-3 or TRBV12-4 and TRBJ1-2. Including the terminal cysteine and phenylalanine, the CDR3 comprises 12 residues. No DNA sequence was recorded.